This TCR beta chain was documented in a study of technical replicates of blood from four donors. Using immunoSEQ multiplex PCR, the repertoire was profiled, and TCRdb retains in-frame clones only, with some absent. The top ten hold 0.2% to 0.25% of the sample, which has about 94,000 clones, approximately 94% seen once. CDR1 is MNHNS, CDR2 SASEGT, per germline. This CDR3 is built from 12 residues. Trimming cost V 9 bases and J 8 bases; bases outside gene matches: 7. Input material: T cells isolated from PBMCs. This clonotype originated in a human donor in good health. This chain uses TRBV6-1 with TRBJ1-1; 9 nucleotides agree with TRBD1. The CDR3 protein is CASYRGLGEAFF. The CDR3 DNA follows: TGTGCCAGTTACAGGGGGCTGGGGGAAGCTTTCTTT.